One and the same sample provided the 26 T cell receptor beta chains below, sequenced in a study of Tregs in tolerant kidney transplant recipients (dated by TCRdb to 2018 to 2020). The library was produced with the immunoSEQ multiplex PCR assay. TCRdb holds this immuneACCESS table with in-frame rearrangements only. Some clones are missing; in checked studies, unresolved V genes explain under half, and the rest has no known cause. This sample comprises approximately 260,000 clones, 80% to 85% of them detected only once. Jointly, the top ten make up over 0.5% of the sample. Sequencing used CD4+ T cells from blood. Receptors were obtained from a human donor in good health.

The chain joins TRBV5-4 to TRBJ2-5; D call uncertain. V was trimmed by 0 bases and J by 4 bases, leaving 7 bases between them. This CDR3 comprises 13 residues. The germline CDR1 and CDR2 sequences are SGHNT and YYREEE (reference sequence). The chain's CDR3 is CASSLGHTETQYF. CDR3 DNA: TGTGCCAGCAGCTTGGGACACACAGAGACCCAGTACTTC.

The chain combines TRBV15 with TRBJ2-7, with D possibly matching TRBD1 (5 bases). The germline CDR1 and CDR2 sequences are LNHNV and YYDKDF (reference sequence). V lost 0 bases and J lost 1, with 10 bases in between. The CDR3 is 15 residues long. Written as DNA, the CDR3 is TGTGCCACCAGCAGAGACAGGGTTGATTCCTACGAGCAGTACTTC. Its translation is CATSRDRVDSYEQYF.

This rearrangement joins TRBV6-5 to TRBJ2-5; D may correspond to TRBD1 or TRBD2 (6 bases each). This CDR3 region has 14 residues. Germline-derived CDR1 and CDR2 are MNHEY and SVGAGI. The germline V and J ends were trimmed by 7 bases and 6 bases, with 18 bases remaining between them. The CDR3 loop is CASTQGGPEKTQYF. As DNA, the CDR3 is TGTGCCAGCACCCAAGGGGGGCCGGAGAAGACCCAGTACTTC.

The chain couples TRBV4-1 to TRBJ2-3, with 9 bases lining up with TRBD2. From germline, CDR1 is MGHRA and CDR2 YSYEKL. CDR3 length: 14 amino acids. Trimming cost V 3 bases and J 4 bases; bases outside gene matches: 2. The chain's CDR3 is CASSHSGGPDTQYF. CDR3 nucleotide sequence: TGCGCCAGCAGCCACAGCGGGGGGCCAGATACGCAGTATTTT.

This clone was recorded a few times. V and J are TRBV11-2 and TRBJ2-4; TRBD2 matches 8 bases. Germline V lookup: CDR1 SGHAT, CDR2 FQNNGV. The CDR3 is 14 amino acids. J gave up 7 bases and V 6 bases, and 8 bases lay outside the gene matches. This CDR3 is CASSSTRGGNIQYF. CDR3 DNA: TGTGCCAGCAGTTCTACCCGGGGGGGGAACATTCAGTACTTC.

V usage is TRBV4-1 and J usage is TRBJ2-2; D is possibly TRBD1 or TRBD2 (5 bases each). V was trimmed by 4 bases and J by 4 bases, leaving 10 bases between them. Per the germline V gene, CDR1 is MGHRA and CDR2 is YSYEKL. This CDR3 has 14 amino acids. The CDR3: CASSRGTATGELFF. The CDR3 DNA sequence: TGCGCCAGCAGCCGAGGGACGGCCACCGGGGAGCTGTTTTTT.

This rearrangement joins TRBV5-8 to TRBJ2-1; D may be TRBD1 or TRBD2 (5 bases each). Trimming stripped 4 bases from V and 3 bases from J, with 14 bases between. The germline CDR1 and CDR2 sequences are SGHTS and YDEGEE. The CDR3 extends over 15 amino acids. The DNA of the CDR3 is TGTGCCAGCAGCGGATCCGGGACCCACTACAATGAGCAGTTCTTC. Its protein product is CASSGSGTHYNEQFF.

This rearrangement joins TRBV18 to TRBJ2-7, with 12 positions matching TRBD2. The junction had 4 bases not matched to a gene; V was cut back by 1 base and J by 0 bases. From germline, CDR1 is KGHSH and CDR2 LQKENI. This CDR3 is 17 amino acids long. This chain's CDR3 is CASSPQGLAGSSYEQYF. DNA of the CDR3: TGTGCCAGCTCACCACAAGGACTAGCGGGGAGCTCCTACGAGCAGTACTTC.

The chain carries TRBV30 and TRBJ1-6, with D tentatively TRBD1 (5 bases). Germline CDR1 is GTSNPN and CDR2 is SVGIG (reference sequence). V lost 3 bases to trimming and J lost 8 bases, with 11 bases between them. The CDR3 consists of 13 residues. CDR3 loop: CAWRFRVDSPLHF. CDR3 nucleotide sequence: TGTGCCTGGAGGTTCAGGGTGGATTCACCCCTCCACTTT.

This chain joins TRBV19 and TRBJ2-7; 11 bases are shared with TRBD1. Germline values: CDR1 LNHDA, CDR2 SQIVND (reference sequence). This CDR3 is built from 14 residues. Trimming took 2 bases from V and 5 from J; bases not matched to a gene: 2. CDR3 bases: TGTGCCAGTAGTATATCGGGACAGGGGGACGAGCAGTACTTC. Translating it yields CASSISGQGDEQYF.

The J gene is TRBJ2-1, the V gene TRBV4-2; D is perhaps TRBD2 (6 bases). The V and J ends lost 0 bases and 0 bases respectively, with 12 bases between them. The germline V gene has CDR1 LGHNA and CDR2 YNFKEQ. The CDR3 totals 17 residues. CDR3: CASSQDGAGSSYNEQFF. The CDR3 nucleotides are TGTGCCAGCAGCCAAGATGGTGCGGGGAGCTCCTACAATGAGCAGTTCTTC.

Comment on this clone: A junction end diverges from the germline sequence, so it may reflect a read error. The rearrangement joins TRBV7-7 to TRBJ1-6; a possible D gene is TRBD1 (5 bases). CDR1 is SSHAT and CDR2 is FNYEAQ in the germline V gene (reference sequence). The CDR3 covers 15 residues. CDR3 nucleotides: TGTGCTAGCAGCCCCTGGGGCCAGGGAGTCTCACCCCTCCACTTT. It yields the protein CASSPWGQGVSPLHF.

The V call is TRBV5-4, the J call TRBJ1-2; 12 bases are a match to TRBD1. The CDR3 has 15 residues. Looked up from germline, CDR1 is SGHNT and CDR2 is YYREEE (reference sequence). Trimming at V came to 0 bases and at J to 6 bases, leaving 3 bases not matched to a gene. The CDR3 spells CASSLVGTGGNGYTF. Written as DNA, the CDR3 is TGTGCCAGCAGCTTGGTTGGGACAGGGGGCAATGGCTACACCTTC. The entire variable domain, with the rest obtained from reference TRBV5-4 and TRBJ1-2, is as follows: ETGVTQSPTHLIKTRGQQVTLRCSSQSGHNTVSWYQQALGQGPQFIFQYYREEENGRGNFPPRFSGLQFPNYSSELNVNALELDDSALYLCASSLVGTGGNGYTFGSGTRLTVV.

This sequence joins TRBV29-1 and TRBJ1-1; D is ambiguous. The CDR3 sequence is 13 residues long. V was pared by 5 bases and J by 2 bases, with 12 bases between. CDR1 and CDR2 from the germline V gene are SQVTM and ANQGSEA. CDR3 residues: CSVFIGTNTEAFF. DNA for the CDR3: TGCAGCGTTTTTATCGGCACAAACACTGAAGCTTTCTTT.

This clone appeared once. The V gene is TRBV14, the J gene TRBJ2-3; D unresolved. The CDR3 is made up of 15 amino acids. CDR1 and CDR2 from the germline V gene are SGHDN and FVKESK. V lost 0 bases and J lost 6, with 13 bases in between. The CDR3 region is CASSQDNLHGDTQYF. CDR3 nucleotides: TGTGCCAGCAGCCAAGATAATCTTCACGGGGATACGCAGTATTTT.

The chain is built from TRBV9 and TRBJ2-3; TRBD2 aligns across 7 bases. The CDR3 has 14 residues. With 2 bases clipped from V and 2 bases from J, the junction kept 2 bases outside the gene matches. Germline CDR1 SGDLS, CDR2 YYNGEE. CDR3 residues: CASSVLAATDTQYF. The CDR3 DNA reads TGTGCCAGCAGCGTCCTAGCGGCCACAGATACGCAGTATTTT.

This chain joins TRBV4-1 and TRBJ2-1, with TRBD2 matching over 10 bases. V lost 4 bases to trimming and J lost 6 bases; unmatched junction nucleotides: 9. The CDR3 spans 16 residues. Germline loops: CDR1 MGHRA, CDR2 YSYEKL. Here the CDR3 reads CASSPRLAGLSNEQFF. CDR3 sequence (DNA): TGCGCCAGCAGCCCCCGACTAGCGGGTTTATCCAATGAGCAGTTCTTC.

The V and J genes are TRBV5-1 and TRBJ2-3; D remains unclear. The V gene's germline CDR1 is SGHRS and CDR2 YFSETQ. V was cut by 1 base and J by 3 bases, with 3 bases left in between. The CDR3 is made up of 12 amino acids. The CDR3 region has the DNA TGCGCCAGCAGCTTGCAAACAGATACGCAGTATTTT. It is translated as CASSLQTDTQYF.

The CDR3 here is CASSSPGANTYGYTF. CDR3 DNA sequence: TGTGCCAGCAGCTCACCGGGAGCTAACACTTATGGCTACACCTTC. The V gene is TRBV6-5, the J gene TRBJ1-2; D not certain. The V end was cut by 6 bases, the J end by 5 bases, with 19 bases between. Germline V lookup: CDR1 MNHEY, CDR2 SVGAGI. The CDR3 sequence is 15 residues long.

The chain employs TRBV30 and TRBJ2-7; D not resolved. Germline V gene sequence: CDR1 GTSNPN, CDR2 SVGIG (reference sequence). CDR3 length: 16 amino acids. Trimming removed 5 bases from V and 4 bases from J, with 24 bases in between. This CDR3 reads CAWSLNVAPRRYEQYF. Written as DNA, the CDR3 is TGTGCCTGGTCCCTTAACGTCGCCCCTAGGCGATACGAGCAGTACTTC.

This chain links TRBV30 with TRBJ1-2; D might be TRBD1 (5 bases). Germline loops: CDR1 GTSNPN, CDR2 SVGIG (reference sequence). Trimming removed 7 bases at V and 0 bases at J, with 15 bases between. The CDR3 extends over 14 amino acids. In nucleotides, the CDR3 is TGTGCCTTCAGGACATGGGGCTCTAACTATGGCTACACCTTC. This encodes CAFRTWGSNYGYTF.

The V call is TRBV25-1, the J call TRBJ2-5; the D gene is possibly TRBD2 (6 bases). Gene TRBJ2-7 matches the end of the DNA better, so the J call may be wrong. Germline loops: CDR1 MGHDK, CDR2 SYGVNS. This CDR3 spans 17 amino acids. The CDR3 loop is CASSEFGGRRSSYEQYF. The DNA of the CDR3 is TGTGCCAGCAGTGAATTTGGGGGGAGACGCAGCTCCTACGAGCAGTACTTC.

The count of this clone is one. Other DNA sequences in this sample translate to the same CDR3. The chain has TRBV7-8 and TRBJ2-1, with D unclear. CDR1 SGHVS and CDR2 FQNEAQ come from the germline V gene. The CDR3 length is 14 residues. V was clipped by 7 bases and J by 8 bases, with 18 bases between them. The CDR3 DNA reads as TGTGCCAGCACCCCCCCTAGGGTTGGGTATGAGCAGTTCTTC. It is translated as CASTPPRVGYEQFF. Full variable domain (outside the CDR3, taken from reference TRBV7-8 and TRBJ2-1): GAGVSQSPRYKVAKRGQDVALRCDPISGHVSLFWYQQALGQGPEFLTYFQNEAQLDKSGLPSDRFFAERPEGSVSTLKIQRTQQEDSAVYLCASTPPRVGYEQFFGPGTRLTVL.

The CDR3 loop is CASSAGQGPWGSSYNEQFF. In nucleotides, the CDR3 is TGTGCCAGCAGCGCGGGACAGGGGCCGTGGGGCAGCTCCTACAATGAGCAGTTCTTC. V is TRBV9 and J is TRBJ2-1; the match to TRBD1 covers 10 bases. V shed 3 bases, J shed 0 bases, and the junction held 12 bases outside the gene matches. Per germline, CDR1 SGDLS and CDR2 YYNGEE. CDR3 length equals 19 residues.

The chain uses TRBV5-4 and TRBJ2-7, with a tentative D call TRBD1 (6 bases). The V gene's germline CDR1 is SGHNT and CDR2 YYREEE (reference sequence). V was clipped by 5 bases and J by 2 bases, with 17 bases between them. The CDR3 sequence is 15 residues long. The CDR3 nucleotides are TGTGCCAGCAGTATCGATTCTGGGGGCGCCTACGAGCAGTACTTC. Translating gives CASSIDSGGAYEQYF.

This clone was counted once. V is TRBV9 and J is TRBJ2-3, with D perhaps matching TRBD2 (6 bases). CDR3 length: 15 amino acids. V dropped 0 bases and J dropped 2 bases, with 10 bases sitting between them. The germline V gene has CDR1 SGDLS and CDR2 YYNGEE. The CDR3 region is CASSVGSGHTDTQYF. CDR3 bases: TGTGCCAGCAGCGTAGGTAGCGGCCACACAGATACGCAGTATTTT.